This note documents a single T cell receptor beta chain sequence. The antigen is unknown. This sample is drawn from a study of T cell responses to AZD1222 COVID-19 vaccine. Study outcomes and limitations: The span of vaccine-associated CD4 TCRs extended across spike, with dominance at 160-218 and 743-854. Donors in the cohort were predominantly white British and more often female, and clonal diversity was possibly underestimated. Repertoire samples came only from after the peak T cell response. Baseline seropositives among AZD1222 recipients totaled only six.

Per the germline V gene, CDR1 is MDHEN and CDR2 is SYDVKM. V was trimmed by 3 bases and J by 6 bases, leaving 8 bases between them. This CDR3 has 13 residues. The protocol was immunoSEQ multiplex PCR, while the TCRdb copy is restricted to in-frame clones and leaves out a portion. Among roughly 100,000 clones listed, 88% were seen once. This TCR derives from an adult in good health. The V and J genes are TRBV28 and TRBJ1-4; D possibly corresponds to TRBD1 (6 bases). The specimen comprised peripheral blood, sampled on day 0 of AZD1222 vaccination. The CDR3 here is CASSFPGDEKLFF. In DNA form, the CDR3 reads TGTGCCAGCAGTTTCCCAGGGGATGAAAAACTGTTTTTT.